Detailed here is one TCR beta chain. In germline, CDR1 is KGHSH, CDR2 LQKENI. Trimming removed 3 bases at V and 4 bases at J, with 9 bases between. The CDR3 is 13 residues long. These data originate in a study of shared clonotypes between healthy human individuals. Several immunoSEQ plates held equal portions of the genomic DNA taken from each subset. Profiling relied on immunoSEQ multiplex PCR, and the TCRdb table lists in-frame clones only, not all of them. Of about 470,000 clones in the sample, roughly 80% are singletons; the top ten hold roughly 13%. Those who donated were healthy HIV-negative adults, with no recent acute infections or vaccinations reported.

The source of this sequence is a woman aged 40 to 50 in good health. Some clones in this sample may be carry-over from other donors' samples. This chain uses TRBV18 with TRBJ1-2, with D uncertain. The sample consisted of PBMCs. CDR3 amino acids: CASSPDRAYGYTF. CDR3 nucleotide sequence: TGTGCCAGCTCACCCGACCGAGCCTATGGCTACACCTTC.